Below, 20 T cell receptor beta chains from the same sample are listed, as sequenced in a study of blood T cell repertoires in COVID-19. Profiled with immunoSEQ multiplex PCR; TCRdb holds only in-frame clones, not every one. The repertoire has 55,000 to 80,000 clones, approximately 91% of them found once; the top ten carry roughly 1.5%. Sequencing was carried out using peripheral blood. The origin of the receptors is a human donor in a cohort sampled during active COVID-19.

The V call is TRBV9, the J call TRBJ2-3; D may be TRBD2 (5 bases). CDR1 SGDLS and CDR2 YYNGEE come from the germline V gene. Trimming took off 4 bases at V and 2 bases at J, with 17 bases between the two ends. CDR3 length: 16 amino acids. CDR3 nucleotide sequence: TGTGCCAGCAGCTTTAGCCCGCGGGCCCACACAGATACGCAGTATTTT. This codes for CASSFSPRAHTDTQYF. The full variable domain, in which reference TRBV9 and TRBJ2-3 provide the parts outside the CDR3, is DSGVTQTPKHLITATGQRVTLRCSPRSGDLSVYWYQQSLDQGLQFLIQYYNGEERAKGNILERFSAQQFPDLHSELNLSSLELGDSALYFCASSFSPRAHTDTQYFGPGTRLTVL.

CDR3 bases: TGTGCCAGCAGCCCGGGAGGGCCAGGAGATACGCAGTATTTT. This sequence encodes CASSPGGPGDTQYF. The chain links TRBV7-2 to TRBJ2-3; TRBD2 aligns across 8 bases. Germline loops: CDR1 SGHTA, CDR2 FQGNSA. The V and J ends lost 5 bases and 5 bases, in that order; junction bases with no gene match: 6. The CDR3 totals 14 residues.

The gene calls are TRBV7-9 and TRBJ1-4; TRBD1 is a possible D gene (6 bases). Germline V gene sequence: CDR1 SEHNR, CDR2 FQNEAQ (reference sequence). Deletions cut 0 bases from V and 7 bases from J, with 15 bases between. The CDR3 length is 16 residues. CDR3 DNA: TGTGCCAGCAGCTTAGCGTCACAGGGACTAAGTGAAAAACTGTTTTTT. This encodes CASSLASQGLSEKLFF.

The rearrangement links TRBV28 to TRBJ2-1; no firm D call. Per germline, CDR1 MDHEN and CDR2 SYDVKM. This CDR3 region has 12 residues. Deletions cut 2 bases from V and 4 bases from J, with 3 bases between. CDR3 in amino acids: CASSLPYNEQFF. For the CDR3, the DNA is TGTGCCAGCAGTTTACCTTACAATGAGCAGTTCTTC.

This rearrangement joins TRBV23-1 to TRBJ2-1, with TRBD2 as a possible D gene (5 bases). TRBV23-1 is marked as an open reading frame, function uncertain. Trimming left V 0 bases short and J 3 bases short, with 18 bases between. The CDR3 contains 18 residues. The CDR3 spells CASSQSMRVWYSYNEQFF. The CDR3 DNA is TGCGCCAGCAGTCAATCGATGAGGGTTTGGTATAGCTACAATGAGCAGTTCTTC.

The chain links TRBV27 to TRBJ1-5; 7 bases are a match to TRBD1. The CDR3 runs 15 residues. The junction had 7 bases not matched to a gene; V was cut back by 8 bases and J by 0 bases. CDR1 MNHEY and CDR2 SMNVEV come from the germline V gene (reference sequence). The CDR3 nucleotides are TGTGCCAGCGGACAGGAAGCCTATAGCAATCAGCCCCAGCATTTT. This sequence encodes CASGQEAYSNQPQHF.

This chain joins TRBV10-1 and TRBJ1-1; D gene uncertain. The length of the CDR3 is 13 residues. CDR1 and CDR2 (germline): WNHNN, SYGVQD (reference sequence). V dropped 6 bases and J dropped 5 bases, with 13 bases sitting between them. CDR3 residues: CASSGRSGTEAFF. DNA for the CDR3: TGCGCCAGCAGCGGCAGGTCGGGGACTGAAGCTTTCTTT.

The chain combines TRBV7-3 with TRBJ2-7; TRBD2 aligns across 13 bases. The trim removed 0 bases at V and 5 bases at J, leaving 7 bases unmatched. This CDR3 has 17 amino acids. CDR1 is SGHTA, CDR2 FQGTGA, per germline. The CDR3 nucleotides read TGTGCCAGCAGCTTAACCCAGACTAGCGGGAGGCTCGACGAGCAGTACTTC. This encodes CASSLTQTSGRLDEQYF.

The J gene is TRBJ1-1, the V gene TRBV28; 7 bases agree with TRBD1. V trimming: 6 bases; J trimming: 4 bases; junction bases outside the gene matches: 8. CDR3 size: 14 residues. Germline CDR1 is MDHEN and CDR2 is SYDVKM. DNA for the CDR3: TGTGCCAGCAGCCGACAGGGTCTGATCACTGAAGCTTTCTTT. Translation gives CASSRQGLITEAFF.

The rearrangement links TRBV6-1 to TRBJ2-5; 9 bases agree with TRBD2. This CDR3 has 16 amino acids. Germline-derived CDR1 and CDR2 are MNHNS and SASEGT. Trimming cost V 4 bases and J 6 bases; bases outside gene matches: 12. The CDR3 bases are TGTGCCAGCAGTGGTGATAGCGGGAGCTTAGGGAAGACCCAGTACTTC. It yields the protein CASSGDSGSLGKTQYF.

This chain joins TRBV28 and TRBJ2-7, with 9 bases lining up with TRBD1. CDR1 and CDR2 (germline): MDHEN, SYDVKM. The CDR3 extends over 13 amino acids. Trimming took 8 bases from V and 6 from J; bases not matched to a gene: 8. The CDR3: CASCRTGVGEQYF. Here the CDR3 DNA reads TGTGCCAGCTGTCGGACAGGGGTGGGCGAGCAGTACTTC.

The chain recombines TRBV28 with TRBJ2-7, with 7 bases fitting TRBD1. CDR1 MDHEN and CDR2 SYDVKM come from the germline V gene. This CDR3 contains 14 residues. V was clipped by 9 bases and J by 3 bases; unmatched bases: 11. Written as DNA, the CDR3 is TGTGCCAGTTCCTACAGGGGTCTCAACTACGAGCAGTACTTC. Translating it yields CASSYRGLNYEQYF. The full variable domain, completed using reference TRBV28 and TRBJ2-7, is DVKVTQSSRYLVKRTGEKVFLECVQDMDHENMFWYRQDPGLGLRLIYFSYDVKMKEKGDIPEGYSVSREKKERFSLILESASTNQTSMYLCASSYRGLNYEQYFGPGTRLTVT.

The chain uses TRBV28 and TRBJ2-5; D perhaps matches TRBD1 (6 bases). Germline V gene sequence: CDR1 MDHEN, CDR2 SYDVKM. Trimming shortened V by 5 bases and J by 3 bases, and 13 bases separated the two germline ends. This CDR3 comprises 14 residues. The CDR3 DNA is TGTGCCAGCAGTAACCTAGAGGGGGAAGAGACCCAGTACTTC. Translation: CASSNLEGEETQYF.

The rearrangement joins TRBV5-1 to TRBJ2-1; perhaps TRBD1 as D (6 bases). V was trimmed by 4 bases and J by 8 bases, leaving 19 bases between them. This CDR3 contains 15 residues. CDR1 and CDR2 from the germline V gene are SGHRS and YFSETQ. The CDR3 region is CASSLGQGSLDEQFF. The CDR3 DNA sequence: TGCGCCAGCAGCCTCGGGCAGGGGTCTTTGGATGAGCAGTTCTTC.

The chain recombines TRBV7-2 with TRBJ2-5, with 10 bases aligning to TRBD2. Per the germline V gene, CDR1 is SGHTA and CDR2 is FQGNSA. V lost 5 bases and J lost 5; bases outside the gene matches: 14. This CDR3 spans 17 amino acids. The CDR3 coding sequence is TGTGCCAGCAGCCCTAAAACGCCTAGCGGGAGAAGTGAGACCCAGTACTTC. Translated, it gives CASSPKTPSGRSETQYF.

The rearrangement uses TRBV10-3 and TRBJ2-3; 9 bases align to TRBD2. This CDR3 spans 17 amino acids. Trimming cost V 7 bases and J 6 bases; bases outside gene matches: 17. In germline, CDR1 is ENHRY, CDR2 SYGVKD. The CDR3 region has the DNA TGTGCCATCAATGACCAGGCGGGAGGGCCGGTCGTGGATACGCAGTATTTT. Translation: CAINDQAGGPVVDTQYF.

CDR3: CASSHAPGQGFYNEQFF. The CDR3 nucleotides read TGTGCCAGCAGCCACGCCCCGGGACAGGGGTTTTACAATGAGCAGTTCTTC. The chain recombines TRBV11-2 with TRBJ2-1; the match to TRBD1 covers 10 bases. The CDR3 sequence is 17 residues long. Trimming cost V 5 bases and J 4 bases; bases outside gene matches: 11. The germline CDR1 and CDR2 sequences are SGHAT and FQNNGV.

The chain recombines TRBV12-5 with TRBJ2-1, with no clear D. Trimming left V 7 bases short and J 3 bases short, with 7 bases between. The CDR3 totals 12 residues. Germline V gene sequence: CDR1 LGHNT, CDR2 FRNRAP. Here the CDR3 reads CASASLYNEQFF. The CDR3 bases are TGTGCTAGTGCCTCTCTCTACAATGAGCAGTTCTTC.

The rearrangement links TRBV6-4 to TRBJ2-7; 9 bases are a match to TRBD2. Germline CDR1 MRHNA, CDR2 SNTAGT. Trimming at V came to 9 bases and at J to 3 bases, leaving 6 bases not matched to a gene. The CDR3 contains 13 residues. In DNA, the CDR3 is TGTGCCAGGGGGGGGACTAGCAGCTACGAGCAGTACTTC. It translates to CARGGTSSYEQYF.

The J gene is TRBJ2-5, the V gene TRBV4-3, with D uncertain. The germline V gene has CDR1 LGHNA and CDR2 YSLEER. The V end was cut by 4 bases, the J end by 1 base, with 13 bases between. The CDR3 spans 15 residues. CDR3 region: CASSREERFQETQYF. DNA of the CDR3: TGCGCCAGCAGCCGTGAAGAGAGATTCCAAGAGACCCAGTACTTC.